The 9 T cell receptor beta chains below come from one sample, sequenced in a study of blood T cell repertoires in COVID-19 (dated by TCRdb to 2019 to 2021). Library preparation was by the immunoSEQ multiplex PCR assay. TCRdb retrieved this table from immuneACCESS and kept in-frame rearrangements only. Not all clones are present; in checked studies, unresolved V genes account for under half, and no reason is known for the remainder. The sample data list 350,000 to 400,000 clones, and 88% of these were observed just once. Approximately 1% of the sample rests with the top ten. Sequenced sample: PBMCs or T cells enriched from blood (not recorded which). The receptors were sampled from a woman in her thirties with acute COVID-19.

CDR3 DNA: TGTGCCAGCAGTGAAGCGCCCGGGACAGGGACCTACGAGCAGTACTTC. This sequence encodes CASSEAPGTGTYEQYF. This chain connects TRBV2 to TRBJ2-7, with 9 bases fitting TRBD1. The CDR3 extends over 16 amino acids. From germline, CDR1 is SNHLY and CDR2 FYNNEI. With 0 bases clipped from V and 2 bases from J, the junction kept 5 bases outside the gene matches.

V and J are TRBV11-2 and TRBJ1-1; D is ambiguous. Per germline, CDR1 SGHAT and CDR2 FQNNGV. V was pared by 1 base and J by 1 base, with 7 bases between. The CDR3 length is 14 residues. The CDR3 DNA reads TGTGCCAGCAGCTTAGGACGGGGGAACACTGAAGCTTTCTTT. Amino acid sequence: CASSLGRGNTEAFF.

The chain links TRBV14 to TRBJ2-7, with D perhaps matching TRBD1 (5 bases). V dropped 5 bases and J dropped 5 bases, with 19 bases sitting between them. Per the germline V gene, CDR1 is SGHDN and CDR2 is FVKESK. This CDR3 region has 15 residues. CDR3 bases: TGTGCCAGCAGCGGACATTGGTGGGTTGGCCACGAGCAGTACTTC. This codes for CASSGHWWVGHEQYF. Full variable domain (outside the CDR3, taken from reference TRBV14 and TRBJ2-7): EAGVTQFPSHSVIEKGQTVTLRCDPISGHDNLYWYRRVMGKEIKFLLHFVKESKQDESGMPNNRFLAERTGGTYSTLKVQPAELEDSGVYFCASSGHWWVGHEQYFGPGTRLTVT.

The CDR3 coding sequence is TGTGCCAGCAGCTTGGGAGGACAGGGGGCCGGATACGAGCAGTACTTC. Amino acids: CASSLGGQGAGYEQYF. This chain joins TRBV7-9 and TRBJ2-7; 11 nucleotides match TRBD1. The J segment lost 4 bases and the V segment lost 3 bases, leaving 8 bases of the junction unmatched. CDR3 length: 16 residues. In germline, CDR1 is SEHNR, CDR2 FQNEAQ (reference sequence).

Comment on this clone: At the DNA level, this CDR3 is encoded by other sequences in the same sample as well. This chain joins TRBV7-2 and TRBJ2-1, with 8 bases that match TRBD1. The CDR3 has 14 residues. V was pared by 4 bases and J by 4 bases, with 3 bases of the junction left unmatched. Per the germline V gene, CDR1 is SGHTA and CDR2 is FQGNSA. CDR3 in DNA: TGTGCCAGCAGCTCAGGACAGGGTTACAATGAGCAGTTCTTC. Amino acid sequence: CASSSGQGYNEQFF.

This rearrangement joins TRBV19 to TRBJ2-7; 9 nucleotides line up with TRBD1. CDR1 and CDR2 from the germline V gene are LNHDA and SQIVND (reference sequence). The CDR3 sequence is 14 residues long. J lost 0 bases, V lost 6 bases, and 3 bases had no gene match. The CDR3 sequence: CASSLQGASYEQYF. The CDR3 DNA sequence: TGTGCCAGTAGCCTACAGGGGGCCTCCTACGAGCAGTACTTC. Filled out from reference TRBV19 and TRBJ2-7, the complete variable domain reads DGGITQSPKYLFRKEGQNVTLSCEQNLNHDAMYWYRQDPGQGLRLIYYSQIVNDFQKGDIAEGYSVSREKKESFPLTVTSAQKNPTAFYLCASSLQGASYEQYFGPGTRLTVT.

The chain has TRBV18 and TRBJ2-7; 7 bases are shared with TRBD1. CDR1 and CDR2 (germline): KGHSH, LQKENI. After removal of 3 bases from V and 7 bases from J, the junction contained 15 bases not matched to a gene. The CDR3 spans 16 residues. CDR3 nucleotide sequence: TGTGCCAGCTCACCTATCAATAGAAACAGGGGTGAAGAGCAGTACTTC. This codes for CASSPINRNRGEEQYF.

The genes are TRBV28 and TRBJ1-1; 8 bases are a match to TRBD1. Germline trimming cut 6 bases from V and 0 bases from J; bases unmatched to any gene: 3. Germline V CDR1 and CDR2: MDHEN, SYDVKM. There are 14 residues in the CDR3. CDR3 coding DNA: TGTGCCAGCAGGCGGACAGGGTTGAACACTGAAGCTTTCTTT. Translating gives CASRRTGLNTEAFF.

CDR3 nucleotide sequence: TGTGCCAGCAGCACTATACCCTTATCCTACGAGCAGTACTTC. As protein: CASSTIPLSYEQYF. The rearrangement uses TRBV7-2 and TRBJ2-7; D is unresolved. This CDR3 is built from 14 residues. CDR1 is SGHTA, CDR2 FQGNSA, per germline. The V end lost 5 bases, the J end lost 1 base, and 12 bases lay between the germline ends.